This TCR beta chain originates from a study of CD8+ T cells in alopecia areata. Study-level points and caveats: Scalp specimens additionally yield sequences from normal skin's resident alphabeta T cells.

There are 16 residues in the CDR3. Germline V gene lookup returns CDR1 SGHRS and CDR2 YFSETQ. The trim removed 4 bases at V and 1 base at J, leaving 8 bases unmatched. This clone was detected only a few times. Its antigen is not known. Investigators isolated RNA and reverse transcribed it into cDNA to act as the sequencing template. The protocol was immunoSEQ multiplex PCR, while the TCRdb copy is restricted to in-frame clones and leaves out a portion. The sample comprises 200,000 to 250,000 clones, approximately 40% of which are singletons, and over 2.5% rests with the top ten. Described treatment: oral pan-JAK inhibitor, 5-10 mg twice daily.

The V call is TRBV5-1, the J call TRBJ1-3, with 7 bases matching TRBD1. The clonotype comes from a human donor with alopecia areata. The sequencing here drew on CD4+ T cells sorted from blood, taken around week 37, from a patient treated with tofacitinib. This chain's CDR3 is CASSPTLQGSGNTIYF. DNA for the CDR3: TGCGCCAGCAGCCCGACCCTACAGGGGTCTGGAAACACCATATATTTT. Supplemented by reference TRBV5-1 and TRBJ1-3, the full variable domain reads KAGVTQTPRYLIKTRGQQVTLSCSPISGHRSVSWYQQTPGQGLQFLFEYFSETQRNKGNFPGRFSGRQFSNSRSEMNVSTLELGDSALYLCASSPTLQGSGNTIYFGEGSWLTVV.